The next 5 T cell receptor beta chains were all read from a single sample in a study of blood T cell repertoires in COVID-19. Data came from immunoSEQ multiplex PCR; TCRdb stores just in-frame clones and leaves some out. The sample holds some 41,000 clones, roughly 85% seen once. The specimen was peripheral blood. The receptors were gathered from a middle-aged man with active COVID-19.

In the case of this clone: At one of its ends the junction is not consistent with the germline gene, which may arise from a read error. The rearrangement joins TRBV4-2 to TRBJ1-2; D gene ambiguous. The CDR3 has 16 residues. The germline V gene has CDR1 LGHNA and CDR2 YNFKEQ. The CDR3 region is CASNQEYGSLRRGYTF. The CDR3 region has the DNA TGTGCCAGCAACCAAGAATACGGTTCCCTTAGGAGGGGCTACACCTTC.

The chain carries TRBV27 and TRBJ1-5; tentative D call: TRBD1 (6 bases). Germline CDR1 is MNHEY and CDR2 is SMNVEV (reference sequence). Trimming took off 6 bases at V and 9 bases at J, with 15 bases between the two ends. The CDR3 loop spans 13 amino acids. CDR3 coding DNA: TGTGCCAGCAGCCCAGACAGGAAAAGGCCCCAGCATTTT. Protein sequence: CASSPDRKRPQHF.

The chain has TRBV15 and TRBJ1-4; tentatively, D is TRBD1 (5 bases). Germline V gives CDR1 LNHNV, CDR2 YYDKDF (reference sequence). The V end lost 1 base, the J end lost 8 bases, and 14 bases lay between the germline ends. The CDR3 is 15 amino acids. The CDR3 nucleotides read TGTGCCACCAGCAGAGGGCCCAGGGTCGGCGAAAAACTGTTTTTT. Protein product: CATSRGPRVGEKLFF.

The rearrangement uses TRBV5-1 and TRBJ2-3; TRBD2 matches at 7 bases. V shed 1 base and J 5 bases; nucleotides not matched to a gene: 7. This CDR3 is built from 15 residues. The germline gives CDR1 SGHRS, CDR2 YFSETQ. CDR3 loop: CASSLSGNGGDTQYF. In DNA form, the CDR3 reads TGCGCCAGCAGCTTGAGCGGGAACGGGGGAGATACGCAGTATTTT. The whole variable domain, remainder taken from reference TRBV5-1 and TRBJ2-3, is KAGVTQTPRYLIKTRGQQVTLSCSPISGHRSVSWYQQTPGQGLQFLFEYFSETQRNKGNFPGRFSGRQFSNSRSEMNVSTLELGDSALYLCASSLSGNGGDTQYFGPGTRLTVL.

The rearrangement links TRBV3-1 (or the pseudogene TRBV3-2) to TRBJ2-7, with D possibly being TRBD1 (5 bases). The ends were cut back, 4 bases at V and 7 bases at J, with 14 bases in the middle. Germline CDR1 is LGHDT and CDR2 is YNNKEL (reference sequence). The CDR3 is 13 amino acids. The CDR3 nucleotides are TGTGCCAGCAGCCGGGAAGGGTCAGGGGAGCAGTACTTC. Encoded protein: CASSREGSGEQYF.